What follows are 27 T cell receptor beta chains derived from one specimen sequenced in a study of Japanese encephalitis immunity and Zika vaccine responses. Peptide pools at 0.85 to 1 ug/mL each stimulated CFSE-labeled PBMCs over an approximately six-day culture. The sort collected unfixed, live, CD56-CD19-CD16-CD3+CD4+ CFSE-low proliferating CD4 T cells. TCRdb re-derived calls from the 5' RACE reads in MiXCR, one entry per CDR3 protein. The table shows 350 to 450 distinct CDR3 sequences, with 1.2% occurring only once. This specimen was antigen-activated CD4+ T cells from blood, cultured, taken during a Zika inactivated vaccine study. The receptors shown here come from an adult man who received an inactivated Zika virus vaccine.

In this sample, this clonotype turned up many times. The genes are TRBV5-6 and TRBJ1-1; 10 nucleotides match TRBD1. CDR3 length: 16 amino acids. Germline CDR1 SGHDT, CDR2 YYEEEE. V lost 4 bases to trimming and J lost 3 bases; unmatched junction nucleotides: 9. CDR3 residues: CASSAGTGARHTEAFF. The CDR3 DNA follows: TGTGCCAGCAGCGCCGGGACAGGGGCACGTCACACTGAAGCTTTCTTT.

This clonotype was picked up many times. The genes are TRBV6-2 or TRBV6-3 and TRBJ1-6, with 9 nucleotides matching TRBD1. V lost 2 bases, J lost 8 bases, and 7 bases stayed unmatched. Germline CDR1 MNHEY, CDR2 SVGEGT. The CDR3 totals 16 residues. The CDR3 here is CASSYGGQGKDSPLHF. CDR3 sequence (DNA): TGTGCCAGCAGTTACGGGGGACAGGGTAAAGATTCACCCCTCCACTTT.

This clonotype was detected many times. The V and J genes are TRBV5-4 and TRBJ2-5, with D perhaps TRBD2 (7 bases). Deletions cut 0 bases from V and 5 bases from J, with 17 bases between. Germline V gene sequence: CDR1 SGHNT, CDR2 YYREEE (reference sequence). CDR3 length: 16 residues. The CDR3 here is CASSLAAGGGGETQYF. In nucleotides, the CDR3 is TGTGCCAGCAGCTTGGCCGCCGGAGGGGGAGGGGAGACCCAGTACTTC.

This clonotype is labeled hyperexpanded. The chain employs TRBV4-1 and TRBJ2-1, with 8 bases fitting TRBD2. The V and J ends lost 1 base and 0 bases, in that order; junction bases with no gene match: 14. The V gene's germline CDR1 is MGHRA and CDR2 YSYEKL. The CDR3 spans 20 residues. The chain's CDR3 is CASSQGRTVAGSFSYNEQFF. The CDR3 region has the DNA TGCGCCAGCAGCCAAGGGAGGACGGTAGCGGGGTCCTTCTCCTACAATGAGCAGTTCTTC.

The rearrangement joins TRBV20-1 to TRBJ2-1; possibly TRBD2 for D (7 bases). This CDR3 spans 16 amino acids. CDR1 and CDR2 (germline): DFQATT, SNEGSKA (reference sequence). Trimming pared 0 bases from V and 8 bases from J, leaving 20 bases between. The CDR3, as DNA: TGCAGTGCTAGAGATCAAGGGGGGGGGGAAGGTTATGAGCAGTTCTTC. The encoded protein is CSARDQGGGEGYEQFF.

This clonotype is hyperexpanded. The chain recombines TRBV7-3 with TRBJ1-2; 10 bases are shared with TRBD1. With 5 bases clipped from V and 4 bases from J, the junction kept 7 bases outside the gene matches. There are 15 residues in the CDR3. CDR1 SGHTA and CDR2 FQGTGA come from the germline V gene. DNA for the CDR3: TGTGCCAGCAGCACGACAGGGGGCGCCCCCTATGGCTACACCTTC. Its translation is CASSTTGGAPYGYTF. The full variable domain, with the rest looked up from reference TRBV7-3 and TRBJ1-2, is GAGVSQTPSNKVTEKGKYVELRCDPISGHTALYWYRQSLGQGPEFLIYFQGTGAADDSGLPNDRFFAVRPEGSVSTLKIQRTERGDSAVYLCASSTTGGAPYGYTFGSGTRLTVV.

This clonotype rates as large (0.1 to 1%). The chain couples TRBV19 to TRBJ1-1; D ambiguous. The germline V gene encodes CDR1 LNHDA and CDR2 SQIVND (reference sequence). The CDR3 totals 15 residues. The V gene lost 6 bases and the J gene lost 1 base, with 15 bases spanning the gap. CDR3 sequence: CASRVGVAPNTEAFF. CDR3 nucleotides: TGTGCCAGTAGAGTCGGGGTGGCACCGAACACTGAAGCTTTCTTT.

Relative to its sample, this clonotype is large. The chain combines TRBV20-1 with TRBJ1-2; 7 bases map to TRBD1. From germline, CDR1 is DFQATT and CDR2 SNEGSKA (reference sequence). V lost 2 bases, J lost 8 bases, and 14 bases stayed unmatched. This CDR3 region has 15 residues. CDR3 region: CSARIKVRQGNGYTF. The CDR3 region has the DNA TGCAGTGCTAGAATTAAAGTCCGACAGGGTAACGGCTACACCTTC.

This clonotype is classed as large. CDR3 nucleotides: TGTGCAAGTCGCTTTCAGGGACAGTACCAAGAGACCCAGTACTTC. The encoded protein is CASRFQGQYQETQYF. The V call is TRBV12-2, the J call TRBJ2-5; TRBD1, the table's D call, lacks a check against the DNA. TRBV12-2 is tagged as a pseudogene. The CDR3 has 15 amino acids.

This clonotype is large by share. The CDR3 DNA follows: TGTGCCAGCAGCCAAGTTTCGGGGACAGGGAGCGGGGCCAACGTCCTGACTTTC. Translating gives CASSQVSGTGSGANVLTF. The chain is built from TRBV4-2 and TRBJ2-6; 9 nucleotides match TRBD1. The germline gives CDR1 LGHNA, CDR2 YNFKEQ. J lost 4 bases, V lost 1 base, and 8 bases had no gene match. The CDR3 consists of 18 residues.

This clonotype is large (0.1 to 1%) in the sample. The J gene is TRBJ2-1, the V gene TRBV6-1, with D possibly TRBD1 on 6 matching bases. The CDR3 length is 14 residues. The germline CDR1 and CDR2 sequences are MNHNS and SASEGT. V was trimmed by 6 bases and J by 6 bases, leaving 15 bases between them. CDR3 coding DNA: TGTGCCAGCAGCGGGGCCCAGGGGCGCAATGAGCAGTTCTTC. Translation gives CASSGAQGRNEQFF.

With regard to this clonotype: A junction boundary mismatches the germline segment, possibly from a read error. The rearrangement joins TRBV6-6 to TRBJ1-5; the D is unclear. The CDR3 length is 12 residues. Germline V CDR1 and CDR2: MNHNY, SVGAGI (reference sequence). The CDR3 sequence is CASSYSRESQHF. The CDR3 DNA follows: TGTGCCAGCAGTTACTCGAGGGAGTCCCAACATTTT.

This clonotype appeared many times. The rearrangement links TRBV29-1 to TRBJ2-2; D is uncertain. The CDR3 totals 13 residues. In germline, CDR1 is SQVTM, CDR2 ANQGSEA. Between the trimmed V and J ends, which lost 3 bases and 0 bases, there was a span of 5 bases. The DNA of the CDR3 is TGCAGCGTTGACGTCGCGAACACCGGGGAGCTGTTTTTT. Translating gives CSVDVANTGELFF.

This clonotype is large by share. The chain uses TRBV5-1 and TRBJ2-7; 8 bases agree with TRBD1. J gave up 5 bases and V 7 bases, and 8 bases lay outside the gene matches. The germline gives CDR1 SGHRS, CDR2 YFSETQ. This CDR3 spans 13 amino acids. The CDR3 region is CASGLQGAHEQYF. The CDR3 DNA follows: TGCGCCAGCGGGCTTCAGGGGGCCCACGAGCAGTACTTC.

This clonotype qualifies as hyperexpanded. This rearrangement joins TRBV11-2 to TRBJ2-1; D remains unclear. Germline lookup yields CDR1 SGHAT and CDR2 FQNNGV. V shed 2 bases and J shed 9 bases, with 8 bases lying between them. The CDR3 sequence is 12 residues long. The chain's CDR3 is CASSLSVGEQFF. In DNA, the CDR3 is TGTGCCAGCAGCTTAAGTGTGGGTGAGCAGTTCTTC.

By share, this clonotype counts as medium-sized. The CDR3 loop is CASSLGPPGLAGGLDTQYF. CDR3 coding DNA: TGTGCCAGCAGCTTGGGGCCCCCGGGACTAGCGGGGGGGCTAGATACGCAGTATTTT. The rearrangement links TRBV5-4 to TRBJ2-3; TRBD2 agrees at 16 bases. The CDR3 consists of 19 residues. V was clipped by 0 bases and J by 5 bases; unmatched bases: 9. The germline CDR1 and CDR2 sequences are SGHNT and YYREEE (reference sequence).

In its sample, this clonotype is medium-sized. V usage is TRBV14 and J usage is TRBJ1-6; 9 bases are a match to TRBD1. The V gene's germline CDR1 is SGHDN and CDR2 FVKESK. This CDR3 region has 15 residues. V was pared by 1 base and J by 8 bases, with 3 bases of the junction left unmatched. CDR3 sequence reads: CASSQGTGDYSPLHF. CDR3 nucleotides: TGTGCCAGCAGCCAAGGGACAGGGGATTATTCACCCCTCCACTTT.

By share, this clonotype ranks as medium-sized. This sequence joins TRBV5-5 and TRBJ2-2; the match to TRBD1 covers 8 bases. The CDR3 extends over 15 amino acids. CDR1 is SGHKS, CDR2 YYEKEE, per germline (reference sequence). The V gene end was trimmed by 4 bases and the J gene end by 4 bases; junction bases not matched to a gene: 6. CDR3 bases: TGTGCCAGCAGCCCGGGACAGGAGGTCACCGGGGAGCTGTTTTTT. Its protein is CASSPGQEVTGELFF. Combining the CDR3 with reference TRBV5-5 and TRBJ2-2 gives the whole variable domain DAGVTQSPTHLIKTRGQQVTLRCSPISGHKSVSWYQQVLGQGPQFIFQYYEKEERGRGNFPDRFSARQFPNYSSELNVNALLLGDSALYLCASSPGQEVTGELFFGEGSRLTVL.

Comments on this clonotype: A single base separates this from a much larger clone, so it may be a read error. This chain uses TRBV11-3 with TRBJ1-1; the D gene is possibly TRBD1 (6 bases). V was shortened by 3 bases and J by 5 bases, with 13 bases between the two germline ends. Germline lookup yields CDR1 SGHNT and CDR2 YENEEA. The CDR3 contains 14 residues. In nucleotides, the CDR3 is TGTGCCAGCAGCTTGGGGGCACACGGGACTGAAGCTTTCTTT. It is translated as CASSLGAHGTEAFF.

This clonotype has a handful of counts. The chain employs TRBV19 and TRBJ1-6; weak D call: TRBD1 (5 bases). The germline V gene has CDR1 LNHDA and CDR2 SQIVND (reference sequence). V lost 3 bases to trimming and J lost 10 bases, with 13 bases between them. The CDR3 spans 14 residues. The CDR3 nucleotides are TGTGCCAGTAGTATGAATAGGGGAAGATCACCCCTCCACTTT. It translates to CASSMNRGRSPLHF. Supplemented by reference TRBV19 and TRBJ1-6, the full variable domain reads DGGITQSPKYLFRKEGQNVTLSCEQNLNHDAMYWYRQDPGQGLRLIYYSQIVNDFQKGDIAEGYSVSREKKESFPLTVTSAQKNPTAFYLCASSMNRGRSPLHFGNGTRLTVT.

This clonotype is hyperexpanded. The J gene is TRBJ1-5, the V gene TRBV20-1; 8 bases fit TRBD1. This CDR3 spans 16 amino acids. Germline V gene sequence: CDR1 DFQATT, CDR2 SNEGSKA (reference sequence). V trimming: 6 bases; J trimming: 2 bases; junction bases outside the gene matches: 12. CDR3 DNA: TGCAGTGCACGCCTACAGGGGGGAGGTCGCAATCAGCCCCAGCATTTT. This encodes CSARLQGGGRNQPQHF.

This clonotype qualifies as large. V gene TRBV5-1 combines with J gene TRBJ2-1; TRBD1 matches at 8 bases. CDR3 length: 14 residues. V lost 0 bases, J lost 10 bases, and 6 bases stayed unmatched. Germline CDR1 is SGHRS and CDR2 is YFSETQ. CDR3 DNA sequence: TGCGCCAGCAGCTTGGTGACAGGGGATCAGGAGCAGTTCTTC. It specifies CASSLVTGDQEQFF.

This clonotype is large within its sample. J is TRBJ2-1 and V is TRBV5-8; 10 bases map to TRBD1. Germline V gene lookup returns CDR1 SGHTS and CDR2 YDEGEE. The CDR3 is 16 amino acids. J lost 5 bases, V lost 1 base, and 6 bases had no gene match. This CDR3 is CASSLIGTGAHNEQFF. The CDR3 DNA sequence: TGTGCCAGCAGCTTGATCGGGACAGGGGCTCACAATGAGCAGTTCTTC.

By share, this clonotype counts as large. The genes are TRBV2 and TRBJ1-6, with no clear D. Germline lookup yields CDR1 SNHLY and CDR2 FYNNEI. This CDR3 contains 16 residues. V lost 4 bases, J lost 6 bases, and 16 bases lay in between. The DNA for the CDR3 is TGTGCCAGCAGTGCTCGCTATTCCGGGAGTAATTCACCCCTCCACTTT. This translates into CASSARYSGSNSPLHF.

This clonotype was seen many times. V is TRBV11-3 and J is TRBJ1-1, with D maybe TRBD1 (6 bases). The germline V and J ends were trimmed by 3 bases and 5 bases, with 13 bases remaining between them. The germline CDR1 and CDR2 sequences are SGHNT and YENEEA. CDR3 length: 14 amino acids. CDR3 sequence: CASSLGAHRTEAFF. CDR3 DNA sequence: TGTGCCAGCAGCTTGGGGGCACACAGGACTGAAGCTTTCTTT.

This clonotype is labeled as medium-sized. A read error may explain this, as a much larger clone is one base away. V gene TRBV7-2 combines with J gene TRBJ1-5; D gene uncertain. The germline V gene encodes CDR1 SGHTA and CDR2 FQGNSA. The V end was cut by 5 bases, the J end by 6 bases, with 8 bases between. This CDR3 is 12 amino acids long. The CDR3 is CASSAYTQPQHF. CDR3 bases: TGTGCCAGCAGCGCCTACACTCAGCCCCAGCATTTT. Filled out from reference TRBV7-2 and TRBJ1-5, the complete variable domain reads GAGVSQSPSNKVTEKGKDVELRCDPISGHTALYWYRQSLGQGLEFLIYFQGNSAPDKSGLPSDRFSAERTGGSVSTLTIQRTQQEDSAVYLCASSAYTQPQHFGDGTRLSIL.

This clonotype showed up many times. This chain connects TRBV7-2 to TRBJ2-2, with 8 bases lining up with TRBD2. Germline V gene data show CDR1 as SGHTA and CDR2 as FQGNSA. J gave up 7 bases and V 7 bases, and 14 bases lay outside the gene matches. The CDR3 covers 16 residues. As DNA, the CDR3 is TGTGCCAGCACCGAACCGGGACTAGTAACCTTCGGGGAGCTGTTTTTT. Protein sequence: CASTEPGLVTFGELFF.